This T cell receptor (beta chain) was identified in a study of radiotherapy plus CTLA-4 blockade in lung cancer. With regard to this clone: Its antigen is currently unknown.

The trim removed 5 bases at V and 6 bases at J, leaving 9 bases unmatched. This CDR3 is built from 16 residues. CDR1 is MNHEY and CDR2 is SMNVEV in the germline V gene (reference sequence). Regarding the study as a whole: Expansion of tumor-derived TCR clones was observed in blood after radiotherapy plus ipilimumab.

Chemo-refractory metastatic non-small-cell lung cancer patients underwent focal radiation alongside CTLA-4 blockade with ipilimumab. The method was immunoSEQ multiplex PCR; TCRdb's version includes in-frame clones alone and lacks a portion of them. The sample records roughly 32,000 clones, less than 75% being singletons. The input for sequencing was peripheral blood, taken from a patient treated with radiotherapy plus ipilimumab. This clonotype was sampled from a human donor with non-small cell lung cancer who had stable disease on radiotherapy plus ipilimumab. V usage is TRBV27 and J usage is TRBJ2-1, with TRBD2 identical over 11 bases. CDR3 loop: CASSRYIAGGPNEQFF. CDR3 sequence (DNA): TGTGCCAGCAGTAGATACATAGCGGGAGGGCCCAATGAGCAGTTCTTC.